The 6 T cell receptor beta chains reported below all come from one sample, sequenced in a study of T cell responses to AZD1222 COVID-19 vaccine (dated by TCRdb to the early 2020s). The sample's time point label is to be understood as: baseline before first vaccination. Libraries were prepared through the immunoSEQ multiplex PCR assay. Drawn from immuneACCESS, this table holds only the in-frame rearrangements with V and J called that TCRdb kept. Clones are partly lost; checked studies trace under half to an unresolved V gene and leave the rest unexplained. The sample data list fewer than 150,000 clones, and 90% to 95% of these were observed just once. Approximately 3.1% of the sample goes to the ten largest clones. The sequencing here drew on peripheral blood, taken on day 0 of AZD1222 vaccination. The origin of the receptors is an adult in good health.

CDR3 nucleotides: TGTGCCAGCAGCTTTGCTGAGGCAGGGGGAAGTTATGGCTACACCTTC. Protein sequence: CASSFAEAGGSYGYTF. The V and J genes are TRBV7-9 and TRBJ1-2; 7 nucleotides line up with TRBD1. This CDR3 region has 16 residues. Per the germline V gene, CDR1 is SEHNR and CDR2 is FQNEAQ (reference sequence). Trimming took 3 bases from V and 5 from J; bases not matched to a gene: 12.

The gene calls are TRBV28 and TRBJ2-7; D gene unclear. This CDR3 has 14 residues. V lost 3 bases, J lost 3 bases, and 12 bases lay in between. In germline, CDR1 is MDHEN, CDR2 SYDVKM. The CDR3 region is CASSFSQLLYEQYF. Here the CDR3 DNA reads TGTGCCAGCAGTTTCAGCCAGCTCCTCTACGAGCAGTACTTC.

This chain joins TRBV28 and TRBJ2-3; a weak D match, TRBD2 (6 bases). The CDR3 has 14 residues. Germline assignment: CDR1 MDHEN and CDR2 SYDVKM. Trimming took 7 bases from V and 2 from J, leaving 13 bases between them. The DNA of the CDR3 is TGTGCCAGCAAGAGCGGGCAGACCACAGATACGCAGTATTTT. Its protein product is CASKSGQTTDTQYF.

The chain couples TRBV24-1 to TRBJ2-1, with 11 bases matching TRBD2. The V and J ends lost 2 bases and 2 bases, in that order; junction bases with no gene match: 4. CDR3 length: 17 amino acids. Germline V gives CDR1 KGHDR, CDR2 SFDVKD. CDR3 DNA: TGTGCCACCAGTGATTCGGGACTAGCGGCCCCCTACAATGAGCAGTTCTTC. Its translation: CATSDSGLAAPYNEQFF.

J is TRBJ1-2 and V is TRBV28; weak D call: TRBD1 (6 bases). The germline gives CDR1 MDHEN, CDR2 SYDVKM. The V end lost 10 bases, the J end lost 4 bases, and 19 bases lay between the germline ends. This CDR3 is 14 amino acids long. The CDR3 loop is CATGSGGHIYGYTF. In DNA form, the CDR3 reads TGTGCCACCGGCTCGGGGGGGCATATCTATGGCTACACCTTC.

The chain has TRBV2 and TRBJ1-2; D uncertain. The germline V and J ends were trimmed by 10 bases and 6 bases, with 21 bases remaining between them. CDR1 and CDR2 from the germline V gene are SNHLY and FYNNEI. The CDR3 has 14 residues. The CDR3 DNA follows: TGTGCCACCCCACGGACCACGCCTGACAATGGCTACACCTTC. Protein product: CATPRTTPDNGYTF.